Detailed here is one T cell receptor (beta chain). Its matching antigen is unknown. The entry originates in a study of regulatory T cells in long-lasting Graves disease. Study-level background: More than 5 years of antithyroid drugs with positive TSH receptor antibodies defined persistent Graves' disease.

Arm-PCR of CDR3 regions and iRepertoire HTBI primers were used to build TCR beta libraries. MiXCR, run by TCRdb on the multiplex PCR reads, gives a single entry per CDR3 protein. Of 650,000 to 700,000 distinct CDR3 sequences in the sample, about 30% are singletons; the top ten hold about 40%. Time point given: persistent/refractory GD, antithyroid drugs over 5 years with positive TRAb. The TCR library was made from RNA extracted from PBMCs. In this cohort, patients came from an endocrinology department located in Xi'an, China. Study results and caveats: Gene preferences differed: TRBV28, TRBJ1-2, TRBJ2-5 in persistent cases. Persistent Graves' patients showed less TCR diversity than newly diagnosed ones.

This CDR3 spans 14 amino acids. Looked up from germline, CDR1 is SGHKS and CDR2 is YYEKEE (reference sequence). V lost 4 bases to trimming and J lost 6 bases; unmatched junction nucleotides: 7. This sample comprised peripheral blood mononuclear cells (PBMCs), obtained when the disease was refractory, from a patient treated with antithyroid drugs. The sequence was collected from a female donor with Graves disease. The rearrangement uses TRBV5-5 and TRBJ1-2, with 9 bases fitting TRBD1. Here the CDR3 DNA reads TGTGCCAGCAGCCATAGGACAGGGGTGGATGGCTACACCTTC. Amino acids: CASSHRTGVDGYTF. Filled out from reference TRBV5-5 and TRBJ1-2, the complete variable domain reads DAGVTQSPTHLIKTRGQQVTLRCSPISGHKSVSWYQQVLGQGPQFIFQYYEKEERGRGNFPDRFSARQFPNYSSELNVNALLLGDSALYLCASSHRTGVDGYTFGSGTRLTVV.